One and the same sample provided the 30 T cell receptor beta chains below, sequenced in a study of CD8+ T cells in alopecia areata. Investigators isolated RNA and reverse transcribed it into cDNA to act as the sequencing template. Libraries were prepared by immunoSEQ multiplex PCR; TCRdb keeps only in-frame clonotypes and omits some of them. This sample has about 12,000 clones, with approximately 60% found just once. Individuals with alopecia areata gave both lesional scalp punch biopsies and peripheral blood for collection. Sequenced material: skin. The source of these receptors is a human donor with alopecia areata.

This clone has only a few counts. The chain joins TRBV27 to TRBJ2-2; 9 bases match TRBD1. After removal of 8 bases from V and 4 bases from J, the junction contained 11 bases not matched to a gene. In germline, CDR1 is MNHEY, CDR2 SMNVEV (reference sequence). This CDR3 is 16 amino acids long. CDR3 protein: CASDLRDRATTGELFF. The CDR3 coding sequence is TGTGCCAGCGACCTCCGGGACAGGGCGACCACCGGGGAGCTGTTTTTT.

This clone was picked up a small number of times. V is TRBV4-3 and J is TRBJ2-1; 13 bases match TRBD2. Unmatched junction bases numbered 8, after V lost 1 base and J lost 2 bases. Germline CDR1 LGHNA, CDR2 YSLEER. The CDR3 length is 19 residues. CDR3 amino acids: CASSQAGLAGYSPYNEQFF. The CDR3 DNA follows: TGCGCCAGCAGCCAAGCGGGACTAGCGGGATATTCTCCCTACAATGAGCAGTTCTTC.

The gene calls are TRBV6-5 and TRBJ2-2; D may be TRBD1 (5 bases). The germline CDR1 and CDR2 sequences are MNHEY and SVGAGI. The CDR3 is 12 amino acids. Trimming left V 4 bases short and J 6 bases short, with 6 bases between. The CDR3 coding sequence is TGTGCCAGCAGTTCAGGGTCCGGGGAGCTGTTTTTT. Translated, it gives CASSSGSGELFF.

This rearrangement joins TRBV7-2 to TRBJ1-5, with D unclear. Trimming removed 11 bases at V and 3 bases at J, with 11 bases between. Germline assignment: CDR1 SGHTA and CDR2 FQGNSA. The CDR3 sequence is 12 residues long. CDR3 region: CASSSPNQPQHF. The CDR3, as DNA: TGTGCCTCCTCATCCCCCAATCAGCCCCAGCATTTT.

The rearrangement uses TRBV7-9 and TRBJ2-5, with unresolved D. This CDR3 contains 14 residues. The germline gives CDR1 SEHNR, CDR2 FQNEAQ (reference sequence). Between the trimmed V and J ends, which lost 2 bases and 1 base, there was a span of 8 bases. The CDR3 region is CASSLMRSQETQYF. Here the CDR3 DNA reads TGTGCCAGCAGCTTAATGCGGTCCCAAGAGACCCAGTACTTC.

The chain carries TRBV18 and TRBJ2-7; weak D call: TRBD2 (5 bases). The germline gives CDR1 KGHSH, CDR2 LQKENI. This CDR3 has 12 residues. V shed 2 bases and J shed 3 bases, with 5 bases lying between them. The CDR3 DNA reads TGTGCCAGCTCACCAGGGAGCTACGAGCAGTACTTC. Its translation is CASSPGSYEQYF.

This rearrangement joins TRBV18 to TRBJ1-5, with D possibly being TRBD1 (5 bases). Germline V gives CDR1 KGHSH, CDR2 LQKENI. Between the trimmed V and J ends, which lost 6 bases and 2 bases, there was a span of 11 bases. The CDR3 contains 14 residues. Here the CDR3 DNA reads TGTGCCAGCTCCTCAGGGAGTCGCAATCAGCCCCAGCATTTT. This codes for CASSSGSRNQPQHF.

The chain recombines TRBV7-6 with TRBJ2-1, with 7 positions matching TRBD2. CDR1 is SGHVS, CDR2 FNYEAQ, per germline. J was trimmed by 4 bases and V by 5 bases; bases with no gene match: 5. The CDR3 consists of 14 residues. As DNA, the CDR3 is TGTGCCAGCAGCCCTAGCGGACGATACAATGAGCAGTTCTTC. Its protein product is CASSPSGRYNEQFF. The full variable domain, rest sourced from reference TRBV7-6 and TRBJ2-1, is GAGVSQSPRYKVTKRGQDVALRCDPISGHVSLYWYRQALGQGPEFLTYFNYEAQQDKSGLPNDRFSAERPEGSISTLTIQRTEQRDSAMYRCASSPSGRYNEQFFGPGTRLTVL.

Written as DNA, the CDR3 is TGTGCCAGCAGTGTATCGACAGCAACTTTCTTT. It translates to CASSVSTATFF. This chain uses TRBV6-1 with TRBJ1-1, with D tentatively TRBD1 (5 bases). Trimming pared 4 bases from V and 12 bases from J, leaving 12 bases between. Germline V gene data show CDR1 as MNHNS and CDR2 as SASEGT. The CDR3 spans 11 residues.

V gene TRBV12-5 combines with J gene TRBJ2-5, with 12 bases identical to TRBD2. V lost 4 bases and J lost 1; bases outside the gene matches: 4. This CDR3 has 16 amino acids. Looked up from germline, CDR1 is LGHNT and CDR2 is FRNRAP. CDR3 sequence reads: CASGSLAGGPQETQYF. For the CDR3, the DNA is TGTGCTAGTGGTTCCCTAGCGGGGGGGCCCCAAGAGACCCAGTACTTC.

This chain's CDR3 is CASSLNDLFTGELFF. CDR3 DNA: TGTGCCAGCAGCTTAAATGATTTGTTCACCGGGGAGCTGTTTTTT. The chain recombines TRBV11-2 with TRBJ2-2; D is unclear. CDR1 SGHAT and CDR2 FQNNGV come from the germline V gene. This CDR3 is built from 15 residues. V gave up 2 bases and J gave up 4 bases, with 11 bases separating them.

V usage is TRBV30 and J usage is TRBJ1-1; D gene uncertain. Germline V lookup: CDR1 GTSNPN, CDR2 SVGIG (reference sequence). There are 10 residues in the CDR3. V was pared by 2 bases and J by 7 bases, with 5 bases between. CDR3 region: CAWSRYEAFF. The CDR3, as DNA: TGTGCCTGGAGTCGGTATGAAGCTTTCTTT.

As to this clone: At one boundary the junction diverges from the germline segment, which might be a read error. The chain couples TRBV7-7 to TRBJ2-5; 7 bases line up with TRBD1. From germline, CDR1 is SSHAT and CDR2 FNYEAQ (reference sequence). The CDR3 loop spans 13 amino acids. CDR3 residues: CASSFAGGETQYF. CDR3 DNA: TGTGCTAGCAGCTTCGCAGGGGGAGAGACCCAGTACTTC.

The gene calls are TRBV7-9 and TRBJ1-5; 7 bases fit TRBD1. Trimming at V came to 6 bases and at J to 5 bases, leaving 10 bases not matched to a gene. Per the germline V gene, CDR1 is SEHNR and CDR2 is FQNEAQ (reference sequence). The CDR3 is 15 amino acids. The CDR3 DNA is TGTGCCAGCAGTCAAACAGGGGCCGTAGATCAGCCCCAGCATTTT. It specifies CASSQTGAVDQPQHF.

V gene TRBV5-1 combines with J gene TRBJ1-2, with 9 bases identical to TRBD1. The V gene end was trimmed by 4 bases and the J gene end by 5 bases; junction bases not matched to a gene: 6. The V gene's germline CDR1 is SGHRS and CDR2 YFSETQ. The CDR3 totals 14 residues. CDR3 sequence: CASSSGQGTYGYTF. In nucleotides, the CDR3 is TGCGCCAGCAGCAGCGGACAGGGGACTTATGGCTACACCTTC.

Remarks on this clone: Other DNA variants within this sample encode the same CDR3. The CDR3 sequence is CASRRDRGDGYTF. CDR3 sequence (DNA): TGTGCCAGCCGGAGGGACAGGGGTGATGGCTACACCTTC. This rearrangement joins TRBV27 to TRBJ1-2, with 10 bases that match TRBD1. From germline, CDR1 is MNHEY and CDR2 SMNVEV (reference sequence). Losses at the gene ends were 8 bases for V and 6 bases for J; bases not matched to a gene: 6. The CDR3 covers 13 residues.

The V gene is TRBV21-1, the J gene TRBJ2-1; the table's D gene call, TRBD2, was not cross checked with the DNA. TRBV21-1 has pseudogene status. The CDR3 has 17 amino acids. CDR3 sequence: CASSKGDPGLASNEQFF. The CDR3 DNA is TGTGCCAGCAGCAAAGGAGATCCGGGACTAGCGTCCAATGAGCAGTTCTTC.

This chain links TRBV18 with TRBJ1-1; TRBD1 is a possible D gene (6 bases). The CDR3 runs 15 residues. Germline CDR1 KGHSH, CDR2 LQKENI. Trimming removed 5 bases from V and 5 bases from J, with 18 bases in between. This CDR3 is CASSESPGARTEAFF. The CDR3 DNA sequence: TGTGCCAGCTCAGAATCTCCGGGGGCGCGGACTGAAGCTTTCTTT.

This clone was observed a handful of times. The chain couples TRBV21-1 to TRBJ2-7; the table's D call, TRBD2, was not checked against the DNA. TRBV21-1 is assigned pseudogene status. The CDR3 has 11 residues. In DNA, the CDR3 is TGTGCCAGCAGCAAACCGGGACTCACGCACTTC. Translation gives CASSKPGLTHF.

This clone was detected only a few times. This chain links TRBV7-9 with TRBJ2-7; tentatively, D is TRBD2 (5 bases). CDR3 length: 16 residues. Trimming removed 6 bases at V and 3 bases at J, with 21 bases between. The germline V gene has CDR1 SEHNR and CDR2 FQNEAQ (reference sequence). The CDR3 DNA reads TGTGCCAGCAGTCCTCGTTCCGGGGTTACGTACTACGAGCAGTACTTC. This encodes CASSPRSGVTYYEQYF.

The V gene is TRBV28, the J gene TRBJ1-2, with D possibly matching TRBD1 (6 bases). The CDR3 totals 13 residues. Germline V gene sequence: CDR1 MDHEN, CDR2 SYDVKM. V was shortened by 2 bases and J by 2 bases, with 6 bases between the two germline ends. DNA for the CDR3: TGTGCCAGCAGTTTAGGGGGCAACTATGGCTACACCTTC. This codes for CASSLGGNYGYTF.

The chain joins TRBV9 to TRBJ2-7; 9 positions match TRBD2. V lost 4 bases to trimming and J lost 5 bases; unmatched junction nucleotides: 7. CDR1 and CDR2 (germline): SGDLS, YYNGEE. The CDR3 length is 14 residues. CDR3: CASSLRAGGNEQYF. The CDR3 region has the DNA TGTGCCAGCAGCCTGAGAGCGGGGGGTAACGAGCAGTACTTC.

This chain links TRBV4-1 with TRBJ2-7; 10 nucleotides line up with TRBD2. The V segment lost 0 bases and the J segment 3 bases; nucleotides outside the gene matches: 5. Per the germline V gene, CDR1 is MGHRA and CDR2 is YSYEKL. The CDR3 consists of 16 residues. In nucleotides, the CDR3 is TGCGCCAGCAGCCAAGATCTGGCTAGCGGGAGCTACGAGCAGTACTTC. It yields the protein CASSQDLASGSYEQYF.

The chain recombines TRBV28 with TRBJ1-2; no reliable D call. This CDR3 spans 8 amino acids. Germline CDR1 and CDR2: MDHEN and SYDVKM. The CDR3 spells CINYGYTF. The DNA of the CDR3 is TGTATTAACTATGGCTACACCTTC.

The CDR3 bases are TGTGCCAGCAGTTTCGCTAGCCGGCCAGATACGCAGTATTTT. It is translated as CASSFASRPDTQYF. The chain couples TRBV28 to TRBJ2-3; D is possibly TRBD2 (5 bases). With 3 bases removed from V and 4 bases from J, the gap between germline ends came to 11 bases. CDR3 length: 14 residues. Germline V lookup: CDR1 MDHEN, CDR2 SYDVKM.

This clone was found a few times. This rearrangement joins TRBV7-2 to TRBJ2-1; possible D gene TRBD2, 6 bases. V lost 0 bases, J lost 4 bases, and 10 bases lay in between. The germline CDR1 and CDR2 sequences are SGHTA and FQGNSA. The CDR3 spans 15 residues. DNA for the CDR3: TGTGCCAGCAGCTTAGCGCGCGGGGAGTACAATGAGCAGTTCTTC. Translating it yields CASSLARGEYNEQFF.

The table lists this clone with a few counts. The CDR3 protein is CASSVSRQGDEQYF. CDR3 DNA: TGTGCCAGCAGTGTTTCGCGACAGGGGGACGAGCAGTACTTC. The V gene is TRBV6-1, the J gene TRBJ2-7, with 9 bases fitting TRBD1. J gave up 5 bases and V 4 bases, and 6 bases lay outside the gene matches. The CDR3 runs to 14 residues. Germline assignment: CDR1 MNHNS and CDR2 SASEGT.

This clone was observed a handful of times. This sample also contains other DNA sequences that code for the same CDR3. The chain uses TRBV28 and TRBJ1-5, with D unclear. The CDR3 covers 13 residues. Per germline, CDR1 MDHEN and CDR2 SYDVKM. The V and J ends lost 3 bases and 7 bases respectively, with 10 bases between them. This CDR3 is CASSFGGFQPQHF. CDR3 bases: TGTGCCAGCAGTTTTGGCGGATTCCAGCCCCAGCATTTT.

The chain joins TRBV28 to TRBJ1-5; D perhaps matches TRBD1 (6 bases). V lost 7 bases and J lost 6, with 13 bases in between. The CDR3 covers 13 residues. Germline CDR1 and CDR2: MDHEN and SYDVKM. CDR3 protein: CASMGTGLQPQHF. CDR3 sequence (DNA): TGTGCCAGCATGGGTACAGGGCTTCAGCCCCAGCATTTT.

This clone was detected only once. The chain employs TRBV18 and TRBJ1-2; no firm D call. The V end was cut by 3 bases, the J end by 6 bases, with 11 bases between. The length of the CDR3 is 13 residues. Germline CDR1 KGHSH, CDR2 LQKENI. This chain's CDR3 is CASSPRAWDGYTF. CDR3 sequence (DNA): TGTGCCAGCTCACCTCGGGCGTGGGATGGCTACACCTTC.